This TCR beta chain emerged from a study of blood T cell dynamics during melanoma immunotherapy. Time point indicated: week 3, after first cycle of checkpoint inhibitor. Disease control meant complete response, partial response or stable disease at 12 weeks. For sorted CD8+ subsets, all extracted DNA was loaded. Repertoires were generated with immunoSEQ multiplex PCR, while TCRdb's copy carries only in-frame clones and drops some. The data contain more than 10,000 clones, around nine tenths of them seen just once; the ten biggest clones take up 0.15% to 0.2%. The germline V gene encodes CDR1 GTSNPN and CDR2 SVGIG (reference sequence). The germline V and J ends were trimmed by 5 bases and 7 bases, with 15 bases remaining between them. The CDR3 length is 12 residues.

This material consisted of effector memory CD8+ T cells from blood, taken from a patient treated with checkpoint blockade. The receptor was derived from a human donor with melanoma. The chain employs TRBV30 and TRBJ2-7; maybe TRBD2 (6 bases). CDR3 coding DNA: TGTGCCTGGCTTACAATGGAGGGGGAGCAGTACTTC. Encoded protein: CAWLTMEGEQYF. The full variable domain, its missing parts supplied by reference TRBV30 and TRBJ2-7, is SQTIHQWPATLVQPVGSPLSLECTVEGTSNPNLYWYRQAAGRGLQLLFYSVGIGQISSEVPQNLSASRPQDRQFILSSKKLLLSDSGFYLCAWLTMEGEQYFGPGTRLTVT.